This section outlines one T cell receptor (beta chain) sequence together with its context. Its target is unknown. The data derive from a study of cytomegalovirus exposure and HLA in healthy donors. Primers: 60 Vbeta forward and 13 Jbeta reverse. Clones were read by immunoSEQ multiplex PCR, and TCRdb kept only the in-frame ones, dropping some. The sample holds roughly 200,000 clones, 70% to 80% seen once. The CDR3 covers 16 residues. V lost 0 bases to trimming and J lost 0 bases, with 13 bases between them. Germline-derived CDR1 and CDR2 are SGHRS and YFSETQ. Notes on the study in general: Later, TCR association rates were found to vary by HLA locus, highest for DRB1 and lowest for HLA-C.

The chain combines TRBV5-1 with TRBJ2-7; D gene uncertain. Sequenced: PBMCs. The source is a woman aged 25 to 45 in good health and CMV-seropositive. DNA of the CDR3: TGCGCCAGCAGCTTGGCCCCTGATGCCAGCTCCTACGAGCAGTACTTC. This gives the protein CASSLAPDASSYEQYF.